Shown below are 29 T cell receptor beta chains from a single sample sequenced in a study of shared clonotypes between healthy human individuals. Repertoires were generated with immunoSEQ multiplex PCR, while TCRdb's copy carries only in-frame clones and drops some. The profile shows some 2,500,000 clones, approximately 93% of them singletons. Sequences were obtained from naive CD4+ T cells from PBMCs. Described subset: CD45RA+ positively selected. Source of these receptors: a man between 18 and 35 years old in good health. Some clones in this sample may be carry-over from other donors' samples.

CDR3 nucleotides: TGTGCCAGCAGCTTGGAGTTCCAGGGGTACGAGCAGTACTTC. Amino acid sequence: CASSLEFQGYEQYF. The chain employs TRBV5-4 and TRBJ2-7, with D possibly being TRBD1 (6 bases). V shed 0 bases and J shed 4 bases, with 11 bases lying between them. CDR3 length: 14 residues. Germline V gene sequence: CDR1 SGHNT, CDR2 YYREEE (reference sequence).

V and J are TRBV4-1 and TRBJ2-5, with D perhaps given as TRBD1 or TRBD2 (6 bases each). The CDR3 has 14 residues. Germline CDR1 is MGHRA and CDR2 is YSYEKL. Between the trimmed V and J ends, which lost 3 bases and 3 bases, there was a span of 11 bases. The CDR3 here is CASSHRGQKETQYF. The CDR3 nucleotides read TGCGCCAGCAGCCACCGGGGGCAAAAAGAGACCCAGTACTTC.

The V call is TRBV5-1, the J call TRBJ1-1; a possible D gene is TRBD1 (5 bases). This CDR3 is built from 15 residues. Trimming left V 4 bases short and J 1 base short, with 14 bases between. Germline loops: CDR1 SGHRS, CDR2 YFSETQ. CDR3 in amino acids: CASSPGSRANTEAFF. For the CDR3, the DNA is TGCGCCAGCAGCCCCGGATCCAGGGCGAACACTGAAGCTTTCTTT.

The rearrangement links TRBV18 to TRBJ2-2, with D unclear. The CDR3 runs 17 residues. Per germline, CDR1 KGHSH and CDR2 LQKENI. Trimming shortened V by 0 bases and J by 0 bases, and 11 bases separated the two germline ends. In DNA form, the CDR3 reads TGTGCCAGCTCACCACCCCCTGCCCGATCGAACACCGGGGAGCTGTTTTTT. It encodes CASSPPPARSNTGELFF.

V gene TRBV7-3 combines with J gene TRBJ1-2; D not certain. CDR3 length: 13 amino acids. V was shortened by 3 bases and J by 5 bases, with 10 bases between the two germline ends. The germline V gene has CDR1 SGHTA and CDR2 FQGTGA. The CDR3 DNA sequence: TGTGCCAGCAGCTTCAAGGGAGGATATGGCTACACCTTC. Translating it yields CASSFKGGYGYTF.

The rearrangement joins TRBV28 to TRBJ2-5; weak D call: TRBD2 (6 bases). Germline lookup yields CDR1 MDHEN and CDR2 SYDVKM. V gave up 5 bases and J gave up 4 bases, with 17 bases separating them. CDR3 length equals 15 residues. CDR3 bases: TGTGCCAGCAGTCCTGGGGACTCTGGGCGAGAGACCCAGTACTTC. As protein: CASSPGDSGRETQYF. Looking up the rest from reference TRBV28 and TRBJ2-5 gives the full variable domain: DVKVTQSSRYLVKRTGEKVFLECVQDMDHENMFWYRQDPGLGLRLIYFSYDVKMKEKGDIPEGYSVSREKKERFSLILESASTNQTSMYLCASSPGDSGRETQYFGPGTRLLVL.

The chain recombines TRBV6-6 with TRBJ1-1; unclear D gene. V dropped 6 bases and J dropped 10 bases, with 18 bases sitting between them. The CDR3 runs to 13 residues. Germline assignment: CDR1 MNHNY and CDR2 SVGAGI (reference sequence). The CDR3 spells CASRVGAKAGAFF. In nucleotides, the CDR3 is TGTGCCAGCAGAGTGGGCGCGAAGGCGGGAGCTTTCTTT.

A single count supports this clone. The CDR3 loop is CASSEVGHRSNEQFF. CDR3 sequence (DNA): TGTGCCAGCAGTGAAGTCGGCCACCGGTCCAATGAGCAGTTCTTC. J is TRBJ2-1 and V is TRBV6-1; no firm D call. Between the trimmed V and J ends, which lost 1 base and 6 bases, there was a span of 13 bases. The CDR3 runs to 15 residues. Germline values: CDR1 MNHNS, CDR2 SASEGT.

This CDR3 is CATNSSERYGYTF. CDR3 bases: TGTGCCACTAATTCTTCGGAGCGTTATGGCTACACCTTC. The rearrangement links TRBV15 to TRBJ1-2, with D uncertain. Germline V gene lookup returns CDR1 LNHNV and CDR2 YYDKDF (reference sequence). This CDR3 has 13 residues. V was cut by 9 bases and J by 5 bases, with 16 bases left in between.

The rearrangement links TRBV5-1 to TRBJ2-6, with no clear D. This CDR3 has 15 amino acids. Germline loops: CDR1 SGHRS, CDR2 YFSETQ. V was trimmed by 1 base and J by 4 bases, leaving 9 bases between them. CDR3 sequence: CASSLSSQGANVLTF. As DNA, the CDR3 is TGCGCCAGCAGCTTGAGTTCGCAGGGGGCCAACGTCCTGACTTTC. Full variable domain (rest looked up from reference TRBV5-1 and TRBJ2-6): KAGVTQTPRYLIKTRGQQVTLSCSPISGHRSVSWYQQTPGQGLQFLFEYFSETQRNKGNFPGRFSGRQFSNSRSEMNVSTLELGDSALYLCASSLSSQGANVLTFGAGSRLTVL.

The rearrangement links TRBV14 to TRBJ2-1; 15 nucleotides line up with TRBD2. CDR1 SGHDN and CDR2 FVKESK come from the germline V gene. V shed 0 bases, J shed 7 bases, and the junction held 7 bases outside the gene matches. The CDR3 is 18 residues long. The CDR3: CASSQDRGLAGGRNEQFF. The CDR3 DNA is TGTGCCAGCAGCCAAGATCGGGGACTAGCGGGAGGCAGGAATGAGCAGTTCTTC.

This clone has just one count. The rearrangement uses TRBV6-5 and TRBJ1-5, with D tentatively TRBD1 (6 bases). CDR1 is MNHEY, CDR2 SVGAGI, per germline. Trimming shortened V by 5 bases and J by 3 bases, and 14 bases separated the two germline ends. The CDR3 consists of 15 residues. The CDR3 region is CASSPDRPFNQPQHF. As DNA, the CDR3 is TGTGCCAGCAGTCCCGACAGGCCCTTCAATCAGCCCCAGCATTTT.

The CDR3 loop reads CASSLVGENTEAFF. The CDR3 coding sequence is TGTGCCAGCAGCTTGGTAGGCGAAAACACTGAAGCTTTCTTT. The chain recombines TRBV11-2 with TRBJ1-1; D is unresolved. The CDR3 is made up of 14 amino acids. The V end lost 3 bases, the J end lost 2 bases, and 10 bases lay between the germline ends. CDR1 and CDR2 (germline): SGHAT, FQNNGV.

The CDR3 nucleotides are TGTGCCAGCAGTCCCCAGGGCGCCGAGCAGTACTTC. Protein: CASSPQGAEQYF. This chain joins TRBV6-1 and TRBJ2-7; maybe TRBD1 (5 bases). The germline CDR1 and CDR2 sequences are MNHNS and SASEGT. V was pared by 5 bases and J by 6 bases, with 11 bases between. This CDR3 comprises 12 residues.

For this clone: At the DNA level, this CDR3 is encoded by other sequences in the same sample as well. The chain's CDR3 is CASSPGGPYEQYF. Written as DNA, the CDR3 is TGTGCCAGCTCACCAGGAGGTCCCTACGAGCAGTACTTC. The chain is built from TRBV18 and TRBJ2-7; TRBD2 is a possible D gene (5 bases). Germline values: CDR1 KGHSH, CDR2 LQKENI. There are 13 residues in the CDR3. Trimming shortened V by 2 bases and J by 2 bases, and 7 bases separated the two germline ends.

Regarding this clone: Other DNA sequences of this sample code for an identical CDR3. V gene TRBV20-1 combines with J gene TRBJ2-3; D is uncertain. The germline gives CDR1 DFQATT, CDR2 SNEGSKA (reference sequence). Trimming took 5 bases from V and 6 from J, leaving 9 bases between them. The CDR3 spans 11 residues. CDR3 sequence: CSAPLGDTQYF. Written as DNA, the CDR3 is TGCAGTGCTCCCTTGGGGGATACGCAGTATTTT.

As regards this clone: Different DNA sequences within this sample yield the same CDR3. This chain uses TRBV5-1 with TRBJ2-5, with 7 bases that match TRBD2. J lost 5 bases, V lost 0 bases, and 4 bases had no gene match. The CDR3 is 14 residues long. The germline gives CDR1 SGHRS, CDR2 YFSETQ. DNA for the CDR3: TGCGCCAGCAGCTTGGGGCGGGAGAGGGAGACCCAGTACTTC. Amino acids: CASSLGRERETQYF.

This clone was recorded once. The chain has TRBV15 and TRBJ2-1; no definite D call. Trimming took off 1 base at V and 8 bases at J, with 15 bases between the two ends. CDR3 size: 15 residues. Germline V CDR1 and CDR2: LNHNV, YYDKDF (reference sequence). CDR3 DNA sequence: TGTGCCACCAGCAGAGGACTCCCCTCGTACGATGAGCAGTTCTTC. Amino acid sequence: CATSRGLPSYDEQFF.

The chain couples TRBV27 to TRBJ1-2; 9 nucleotides match TRBD1. The trim removed 5 bases at V and 8 bases at J, leaving 9 bases unmatched. CDR1 is MNHEY, CDR2 SMNVEV, per germline (reference sequence). This CDR3 contains 14 residues. CDR3 sequence (DNA): TGTGCCAGCAGTACCTCCGGGACAGGGCTCGGCTACACCTTC. It specifies CASSTSGTGLGYTF.

DNA of the CDR3: TGTGCCAGTAGGGACAGTAACTACGAGCAGTACTTC. Its protein is CASRDSNYEQYF. The V gene is TRBV19, the J gene TRBJ2-7; tentatively, D is TRBD1 (6 bases). With 6 bases removed from V and 3 bases from J, the gap between germline ends came to 9 bases. The germline CDR1 and CDR2 sequences are LNHDA and SQIVND (reference sequence). The length of the CDR3 is 12 residues.

This chain connects TRBV15 to TRBJ2-2; no clear D gene. Trimming pared 6 bases from V and 0 bases from J, leaving 8 bases between. CDR3 size: 14 residues. The germline V gene has CDR1 LNHNV and CDR2 YYDKDF (reference sequence). The CDR3 nucleotides read TGTGCCACCAGAAAGATCGCGAACACCGGGGAGCTGTTTTTT. It encodes CATRKIANTGELFF.

The V and J genes are TRBV11-2 and TRBJ2-3; D is unresolved. Germline CDR1 is SGHAT and CDR2 is FQNNGV. Trimming left V 2 bases short and J 4 bases short, with 10 bases between. CDR3 length equals 14 residues. The CDR3 is CASSLLAGPDTQYF. CDR3 nucleotides: TGTGCCAGCAGCTTACTGGCCGGGCCAGATACGCAGTATTTT.

V is TRBV7-2 and J is TRBJ1-1; 8 positions match TRBD1. This CDR3 has 16 residues. Germline CDR1 and CDR2: SGHTA and FQGNSA. V dropped 5 bases and J dropped 0; count of bases not matched to a gene: 8. CDR3 residues: CASSPHRQGMNTEAFF. The CDR3, as DNA: TGTGCCAGCAGCCCACACCGACAGGGGATGAACACTGAAGCTTTCTTT.

The V gene is TRBV27, the J gene TRBJ2-3, with D possibly matching TRBD1 (5 bases). V lost 2 bases and J lost 8, with 8 bases in between. The germline V gene has CDR1 MNHEY and CDR2 SMNVEV (reference sequence). This CDR3 has 12 residues. The chain's CDR3 is CASSLTQGTQYF. The CDR3 nucleotides are TGTGCCAGCAGTTTAACCCAGGGTACGCAGTATTTT.

This clone appeared once. The rearrangement uses TRBV10-1 and TRBJ2-1, with 8 bases lining up with TRBD2. Germline CDR1 and CDR2: WNHNN and SYGVQD (reference sequence). The CDR3 spans 16 residues. J was trimmed by 4 bases and V by 0 bases; bases with no gene match: 5. The CDR3 loop is CASSESKGLVYNEQFF. CDR3 nucleotides: TGCGCCAGCAGTGAGTCGAAGGGACTAGTATACAATGAGCAGTTCTTC.

This clone was seen a single time. This chain links TRBV5-5 with TRBJ1-5, with D possibly TRBD1 on 6 matching bases. Germline-derived CDR1 and CDR2 are SGHKS and YYEKEE (reference sequence). Trimming stripped 4 bases from V and 1 base from J, with 15 bases between. The CDR3 is made up of 16 amino acids. CDR3 bases: TGTGCCAGCAGCGTCATACCGGGGACAAGCAATCAGCCCCAGCATTTT. Its protein product is CASSVIPGTSNQPQHF.

This clone occurred once. This rearrangement joins TRBV7-2 to TRBJ2-1; D perhaps matches TRBD2 (6 bases). This CDR3 region has 15 residues. Trimming took off 1 base at V and 2 bases at J, with 9 bases between the two ends. Germline CDR1 is SGHTA and CDR2 is FQGNSA. Written as DNA, the CDR3 is TGTGCCAGCAGCTTAGAGGTAGCGGCCTACAATGAGCAGTTCTTC. It codes for CASSLEVAAYNEQFF.

The chain carries TRBV18 and TRBJ1-3; D ambiguous. This CDR3 has 15 residues. V lost 3 bases to trimming and J lost 0 bases, with 9 bases between them. Germline CDR1 KGHSH, CDR2 LQKENI. The CDR3 reads CASSPGGTSGNTIYF. The DNA for the CDR3 is TGTGCCAGCTCACCGGGAGGTACCTCTGGAAACACCATATATTTT.

J is TRBJ2-5 and V is TRBV5-4; D perhaps matches TRBD2 (5 bases). The V gene's germline CDR1 is SGHNT and CDR2 YYREEE (reference sequence). This CDR3 comprises 15 residues. The V gene lost 2 bases and the J gene lost 2 bases, with 13 bases spanning the gap. The CDR3: CASSFNRGNQETQYF. In DNA, the CDR3 is TGTGCCAGCAGCTTTAATCGGGGAAATCAAGAGACCCAGTACTTC.